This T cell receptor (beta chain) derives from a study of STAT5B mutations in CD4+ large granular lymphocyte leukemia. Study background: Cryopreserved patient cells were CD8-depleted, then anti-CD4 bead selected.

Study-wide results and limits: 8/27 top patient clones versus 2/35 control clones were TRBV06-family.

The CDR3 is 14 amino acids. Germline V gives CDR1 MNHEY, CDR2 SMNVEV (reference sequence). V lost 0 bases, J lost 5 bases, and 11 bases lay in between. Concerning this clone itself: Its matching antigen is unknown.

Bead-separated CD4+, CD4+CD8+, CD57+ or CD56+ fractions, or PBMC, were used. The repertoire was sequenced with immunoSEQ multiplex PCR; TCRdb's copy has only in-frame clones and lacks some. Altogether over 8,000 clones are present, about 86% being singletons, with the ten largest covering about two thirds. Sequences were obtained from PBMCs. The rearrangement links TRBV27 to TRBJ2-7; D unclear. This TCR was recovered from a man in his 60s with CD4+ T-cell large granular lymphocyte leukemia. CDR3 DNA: TGTGCCAGCAGTTTATCCCTGGCCCGCGACGAGCAGTACTTC. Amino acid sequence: CASSLSLARDEQYF.